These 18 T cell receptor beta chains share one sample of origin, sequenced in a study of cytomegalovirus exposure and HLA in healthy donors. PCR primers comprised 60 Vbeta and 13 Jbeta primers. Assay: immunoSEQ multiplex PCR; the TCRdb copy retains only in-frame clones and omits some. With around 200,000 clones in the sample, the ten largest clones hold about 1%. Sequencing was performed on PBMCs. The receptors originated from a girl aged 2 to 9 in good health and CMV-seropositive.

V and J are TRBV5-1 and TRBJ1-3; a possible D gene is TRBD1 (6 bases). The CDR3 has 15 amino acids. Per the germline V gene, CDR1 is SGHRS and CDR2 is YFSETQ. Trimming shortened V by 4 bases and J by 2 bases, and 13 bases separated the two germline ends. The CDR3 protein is CASSASGGPGNTIYF. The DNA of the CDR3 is TGCGCCAGCAGCGCGTCGGGGGGCCCTGGAAACACCATATATTTT.

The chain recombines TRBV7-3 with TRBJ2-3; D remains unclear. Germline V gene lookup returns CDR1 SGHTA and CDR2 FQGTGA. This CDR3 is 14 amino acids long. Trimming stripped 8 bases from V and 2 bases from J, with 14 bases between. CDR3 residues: CASARRSSTDTQYF. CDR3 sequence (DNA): TGTGCCAGCGCGAGGCGTAGCTCCACAGATACGCAGTATTTT.

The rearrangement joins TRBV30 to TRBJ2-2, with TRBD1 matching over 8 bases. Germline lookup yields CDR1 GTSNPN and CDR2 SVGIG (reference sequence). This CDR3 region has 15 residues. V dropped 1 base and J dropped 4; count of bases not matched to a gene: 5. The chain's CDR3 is CAWSADRVATGELFF. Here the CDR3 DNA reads TGTGCCTGGAGTGCGGACAGGGTGGCCACCGGGGAGCTGTTTTTT.

In DNA form, the CDR3 reads TGTGCCAGCTCACCACGTTCAGGGCCGATTAATGAAAAACTGTTTTTT. As protein: CASSPRSGPINEKLFF. This chain connects TRBV18 to TRBJ1-4; maybe TRBD1 (5 bases). The CDR3 consists of 16 residues. The V end was cut by 1 base, the J end by 4 bases, with 13 bases between. Germline assignment: CDR1 KGHSH and CDR2 LQKENI.

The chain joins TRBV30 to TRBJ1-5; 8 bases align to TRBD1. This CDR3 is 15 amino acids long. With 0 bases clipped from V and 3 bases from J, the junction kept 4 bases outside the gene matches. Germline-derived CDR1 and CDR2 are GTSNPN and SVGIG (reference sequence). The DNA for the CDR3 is TGTGCCTGGAGTGTACGTCAGGGGGCCAATCAGCCCCAGCATTTT. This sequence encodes CAWSVRQGANQPQHF.

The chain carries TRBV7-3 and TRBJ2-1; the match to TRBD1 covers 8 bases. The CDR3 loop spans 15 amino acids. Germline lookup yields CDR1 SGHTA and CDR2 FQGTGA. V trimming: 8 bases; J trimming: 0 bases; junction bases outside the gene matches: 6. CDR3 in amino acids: CASGRDRGSYNEQFF. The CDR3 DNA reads TGTGCCAGCGGCCGCGACAGGGGCTCCTACAATGAGCAGTTCTTC.

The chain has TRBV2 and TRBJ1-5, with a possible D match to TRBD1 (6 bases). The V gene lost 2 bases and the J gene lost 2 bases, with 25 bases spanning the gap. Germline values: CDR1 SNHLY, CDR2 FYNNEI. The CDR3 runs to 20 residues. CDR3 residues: CASSEPQMRGRPICNQPQHF. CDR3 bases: TGTGCCAGCAGTGAACCCCAGATGAGGGGGAGACCTATTTGCAATCAGCCCCAGCATTTT. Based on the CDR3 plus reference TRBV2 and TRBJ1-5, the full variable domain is EPEVTQTPSHQVTQMGQEVILRCVPISNHLYFYWYRQILGQKVEFLVSFYNNEISEKSEIFDDQFSVERPDGSNFTLKIRSTKLEDSAMYFCASSEPQMRGRPICNQPQHFGDGTRLSIL.

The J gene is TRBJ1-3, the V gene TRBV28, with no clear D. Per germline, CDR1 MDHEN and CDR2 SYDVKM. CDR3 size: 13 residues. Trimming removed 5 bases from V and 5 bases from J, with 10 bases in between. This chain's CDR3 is CASSTSPRNTIYF. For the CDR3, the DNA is TGTGCCAGCAGTACGAGTCCCAGAAACACCATATATTTT.

CDR3 sequence (DNA): TGCGCCAGCAGCCCCTGGGGGGCTAGCGGGAGTGGAAATGAGCAGTTCTTC. It encodes CASSPWGASGSGNEQFF. This chain connects TRBV5-1 to TRBJ2-1; 10 bases are shared with TRBD2. V dropped 4 bases and J dropped 7; count of bases not matched to a gene: 14. Looked up from germline, CDR1 is SGHRS and CDR2 is YFSETQ. This CDR3 spans 17 amino acids.

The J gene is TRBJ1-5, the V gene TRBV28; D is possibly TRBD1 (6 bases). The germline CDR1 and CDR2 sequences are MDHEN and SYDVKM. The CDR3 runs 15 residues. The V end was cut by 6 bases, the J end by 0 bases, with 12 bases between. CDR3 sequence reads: CASSKTGTSNQPQHF. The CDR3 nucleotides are TGTGCCAGCAGCAAAACAGGGACTAGCAATCAGCCCCAGCATTTT.

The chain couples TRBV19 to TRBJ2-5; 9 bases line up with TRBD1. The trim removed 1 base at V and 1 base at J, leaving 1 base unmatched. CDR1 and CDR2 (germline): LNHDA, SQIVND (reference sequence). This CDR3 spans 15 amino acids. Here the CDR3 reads CASSIAQGAQETQYF. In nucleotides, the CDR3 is TGTGCCAGTAGTATAGCACAGGGGGCCCAAGAGACCCAGTACTTC.

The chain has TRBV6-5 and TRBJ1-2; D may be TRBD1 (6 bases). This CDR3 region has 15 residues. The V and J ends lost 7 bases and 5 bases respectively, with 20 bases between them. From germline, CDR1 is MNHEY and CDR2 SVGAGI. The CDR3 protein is CASTSTHRTAYGYTF. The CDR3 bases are TGTGCCAGCACCTCTACCCATAGGACAGCTTATGGCTACACCTTC.

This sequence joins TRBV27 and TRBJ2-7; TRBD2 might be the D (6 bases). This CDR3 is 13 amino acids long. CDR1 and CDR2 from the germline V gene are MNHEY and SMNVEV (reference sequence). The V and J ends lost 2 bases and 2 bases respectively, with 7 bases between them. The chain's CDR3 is CASSLAGPYEQYF. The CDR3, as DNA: TGTGCCAGCAGTTTAGCGGGACCCTACGAGCAGTACTTC.

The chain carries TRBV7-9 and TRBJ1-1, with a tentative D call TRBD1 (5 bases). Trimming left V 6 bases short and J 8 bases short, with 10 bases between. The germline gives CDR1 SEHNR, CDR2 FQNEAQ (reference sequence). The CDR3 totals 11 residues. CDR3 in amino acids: CASSRDSEAFF. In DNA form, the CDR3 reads TGTGCCAGCAGTCGGGACTCAGAAGCTTTCTTT.

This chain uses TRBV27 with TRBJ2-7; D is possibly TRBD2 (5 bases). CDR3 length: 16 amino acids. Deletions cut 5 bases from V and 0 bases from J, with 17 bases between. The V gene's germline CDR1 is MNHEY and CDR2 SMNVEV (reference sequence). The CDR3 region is CASSPLTPRGSYEQYF. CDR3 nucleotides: TGTGCCAGCAGTCCCCTTACCCCCCGGGGCTCCTACGAGCAGTACTTC.

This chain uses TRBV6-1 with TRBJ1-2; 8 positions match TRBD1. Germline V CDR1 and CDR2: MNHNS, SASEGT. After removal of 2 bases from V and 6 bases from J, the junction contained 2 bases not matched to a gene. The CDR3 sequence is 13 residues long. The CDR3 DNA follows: TGTGCCAGCAGTGAAACAGGGGGAAATGGCTACACCTTC. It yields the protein CASSETGGNGYTF.

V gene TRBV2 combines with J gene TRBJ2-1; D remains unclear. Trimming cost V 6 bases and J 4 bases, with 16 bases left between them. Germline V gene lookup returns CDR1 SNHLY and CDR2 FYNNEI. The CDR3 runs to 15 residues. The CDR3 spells CASSPDTIMYNEQFF. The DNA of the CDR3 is TGTGCCAGCAGCCCCGACACGATTATGTACAATGAGCAGTTCTTC.

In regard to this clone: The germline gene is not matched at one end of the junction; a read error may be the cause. The CDR3 sequence: CASSVSGRETQYF. CDR3 sequence (DNA): TGTGCTAGCAGCGTCAGCGGGAGGGAGACCCAGTACTTC. The V and J genes are TRBV7-7 and TRBJ2-5, with TRBD2 matching over 9 bases. The CDR3 totals 13 residues. The germline gives CDR1 SSHAT, CDR2 FNYEAQ (reference sequence).